A single sample gave rise to the 32 T cell receptor beta chains below, sequenced in a study of CD8+CD57+ T cells in acquired aplastic anemia. Template material for TCR beta VDJ and CDR3 profiling consisted of genomic DNA. Each CDR3 protein is one row after TCRdb ran MiXCR on the reads. The table lists roughly 240,000 distinct CDR3 sequences, approximately 45% of them singletons, with 7.8% in the top ten. Selection for sequencing was limited to patients who had shown CD8+CD57+ cell expansion by flow cytometry. Sequenced input: sorted CD4+, CD8+, or CD8+CD57+ T cells (not recorded which) from PBMCs. Receptors originate from a human donor with aplastic anemia.

This chain connects TRBV3-1 to TRBJ1-1; possibly TRBD1 for D (5 bases). CDR3 length: 14 amino acids. Germline values: CDR1 LGHDT, CDR2 YNNKEL (reference sequence). V was trimmed by 4 bases and J by 5 bases, leaving 14 bases between them. The CDR3 nucleotides are TGTGCCAGCAGCCTCCAGGGACGCGGTACTGAAGCTTTCTTT. Protein sequence: CASSLQGRGTEAFF.

The genes are TRBV10-3 and TRBJ2-3; tentative D call: TRBD2 (6 bases). Between the trimmed V and J ends, which lost 0 bases and 4 bases, there was a span of 14 bases. This CDR3 spans 16 amino acids. CDR1 is ENHRY, CDR2 SYGVKD, per germline. DNA for the CDR3: TGTGCCATCAGTGAGTCGCGGGGAGAGGTCTCAGATACGCAGTATTTT. Its translation: CAISESRGEVSDTQYF.

This clonotype came up a few times. V gene TRBV15 combines with J gene TRBJ2-7; 9 bases are a match to TRBD1. The ends lost 2 bases at V and 6 bases at J; junction bases unmatched: 8. Germline V CDR1 and CDR2: LNHNV, YYDKDF (reference sequence). The CDR3 is made up of 15 amino acids. The CDR3 nucleotides are TGTGCCACCAGCAGACCCCCTGGACAGGGGACCGAGCAGTACTTC. This encodes CATSRPPGQGTEQYF.

In its sample, this clonotype was seen many times. The rearrangement links TRBV25-1 to TRBJ2-3; the D is unclear. Trimming pared 1 base from V and 6 bases from J, leaving 5 bases between. CDR1 MGHDK and CDR2 SYGVNS come from the germline V gene. This CDR3 is built from 12 residues. The CDR3 DNA sequence: TGTGCCAGCAGTGAATTAAGGGATACGCAGTATTTT. Encoded protein: CASSELRDTQYF.

This clonotype was counted only a few times. Lacking the conserved final phenylalanine or tryptophan, this CDR3 likely reflects a read error. This chain's CDR3 is CASSSTGKDEKLFL. The CDR3 DNA reads as TGTGCCAGCAGCTCGACAGGGAAGGATGAAAAACTGTTTTTA. This sequence joins TRBV7-9 and TRBJ1-4; 7 bases line up with TRBD1. The CDR3 contains 14 residues. Germline trimming cut 4 bases from V and 6 bases from J; bases unmatched to any gene: 5. The germline V gene encodes CDR1 SEHNR and CDR2 FQNEAQ (reference sequence).

The chain is built from TRBV24-1 and TRBJ2-7; maybe TRBD1 (6 bases). The CDR3 spans 16 residues. Trimming took off 3 bases at V and 2 bases at J, with 16 bases between the two ends. CDR1 and CDR2 (germline): KGHDR, SFDVKD. The CDR3 here is CATSDGKQGSPYEQYF. Written as DNA, the CDR3 is TGTGCCACCAGTGATGGGAAACAGGGTTCACCCTACGAGCAGTACTTC.

This clonotype was found many times. The chain couples TRBV5-6 to TRBJ1-2; 9 nucleotides align to TRBD1. V shed 3 bases, J shed 4 bases, and the junction held 10 bases outside the gene matches. Germline V lookup: CDR1 SGHDT, CDR2 YYEEEE. CDR3 length equals 16 residues. DNA for the CDR3: TGTGCCAGCAGCTACACCGGGACAGGGTTGCCCTATGGCTACACCTTC. It translates to CASSYTGTGLPYGYTF. Using reference TRBV5-6 and TRBJ1-2 for the parts outside the CDR3, the full variable domain is DAGVTQSPTHLIKTRGQQVTLRCSPKSGHDTVSWYQQALGQGPQFIFQYYEEEERQRGNFPDRFSGHQFPNYSSELNVNALLLGDSALYLCASSYTGTGLPYGYTFGSGTRLTVV.

The chain uses TRBV9 and TRBJ2-7; D gene uncertain. Trimming stripped 1 base from V and 6 bases from J, with 11 bases between. The CDR3 has 13 amino acids. Germline lookup yields CDR1 SGDLS and CDR2 YYNGEE. CDR3 sequence: CASSVKGWREQYF. The CDR3 DNA is TGTGCCAGCAGCGTAAAAGGGTGGCGCGAGCAGTACTTC.

This clonotype was detected many times. The genes are TRBV5-1 and TRBJ2-1; 8 bases line up with TRBD2. V shed 0 bases and J 6 bases; nucleotides not matched to a gene: 5. The CDR3 extends over 15 amino acids. CDR1 SGHRS and CDR2 YFSETQ come from the germline V gene. The CDR3 DNA reads as TGCGCCAGCAGCTTGGAAAGCGGGAGAATCAATGAGCAGTTCTTC. It is translated as CASSLESGRINEQFF. Combining the CDR3 with reference TRBV5-1 and TRBJ2-1 gives the whole variable domain KAGVTQTPRYLIKTRGQQVTLSCSPISGHRSVSWYQQTPGQGLQFLFEYFSETQRNKGNFPGRFSGRQFSNSRSEMNVSTLELGDSALYLCASSLESGRINEQFFGPGTRLTVL.

Only a few counts were recorded for this clonotype. V gene TRBV12-2 combines with J gene TRBJ1-2; TRBD1, the table's D call, was not compared with the DNA. TRBV12-2 counts as a pseudogene. The CDR3 totals 16 residues. This chain's CDR3 is CASRLAWRGANYGYTF. CDR3 in DNA: TGTGCAAGTCGCTTAGCTTGGCGGGGGGCTAACTATGGCTACACCTTC.

The chain employs TRBV12-3 or TRBV12-4 and TRBJ1-2; D is perhaps TRBD1 (6 bases). V was clipped by 7 bases and J by 5 bases, with 17 bases between them. This CDR3 comprises 14 residues. The CDR3, as DNA: TGTGCCAGCACTACGGGGGGGCAGAGATATGGCTACACCTTC. As protein: CASTTGGQRYGYTF.

J is TRBJ1-2 and V is TRBV10-3; 9 bases fit TRBD1. From germline, CDR1 is ENHRY and CDR2 SYGVKD. The CDR3 is 12 residues long. V lost 7 bases, J lost 6 bases, and 3 bases stayed unmatched. The CDR3 region has the DNA TGTGCCATCACCACAGGGGGCGATGGCTACACCTTC. It codes for CAITTGGDGYTF.

This clonotype was detected many times. The V call is TRBV7-9, the J call TRBJ1-1, with 7 bases fitting TRBD1. CDR1 SEHNR and CDR2 FQNEAQ come from the germline V gene (reference sequence). The V segment lost 5 bases and the J segment 4 bases; nucleotides outside the gene matches: 4. CDR3 length: 13 amino acids. The CDR3 is CASSPYRGTEAFF. The CDR3 nucleotides are TGTGCCAGCAGCCCTTACAGGGGCACTGAAGCTTTCTTT.

This clonotype was seen only a few times. A much larger clone lies one base from this, so it may be a read error. The CDR3 nucleotides are TGCAGTGCTAGGGGACAGGGTGGCTACGAGCAGCACTTC. Its protein product is CSARGQGGYEQHF. The V call is TRBV20-1, the J call TRBJ2-7, with 9 bases lining up with TRBD1. CDR1 is DFQATT and CDR2 is SNEGSKA in the germline V gene (reference sequence). The CDR3 covers 13 residues.

The chain recombines TRBV29-1 with TRBJ1-6; 7 nucleotides line up with TRBD1. Germline CDR1 and CDR2: SQVTM and ANQGSEA. This CDR3 spans 13 amino acids. The V and J ends lost 5 bases and 5 bases, in that order; junction bases with no gene match: 3. CDR3 bases: TGCAGCGTTCGGACAGGCAATAATTCACCCCTCCACTTT. Translated, it gives CSVRTGNNSPLHF.

This sequence joins TRBV15 and TRBJ2-7, with 11 nucleotides matching TRBD1. The germline CDR1 and CDR2 sequences are LNHNV and YYDKDF (reference sequence). The CDR3 runs 14 residues. V dropped 8 bases and J dropped 5; count of bases not matched to a gene: 8. The CDR3 region has the DNA TGTGCCACCGGCGCACGGACAGGGGGCGACGAGCAGTACTTC. It translates to CATGARTGGDEQYF.

This clonotype was counted ten times or more. This sequence joins TRBV15 and TRBJ2-1; D gene uncertain. Germline CDR1 is LNHNV and CDR2 is YYDKDF (reference sequence). V gave up 2 bases and J gave up 8 bases, with 16 bases separating them. The CDR3 is 15 amino acids. The CDR3 sequence: CATSRRVEGRDEQFF. Here the CDR3 DNA reads TGTGCCACCAGCAGACGGGTCGAAGGACGGGATGAGCAGTTCTTC.

This rearrangement joins TRBV6-5 to TRBJ2-5; 7 positions match TRBD2. CDR3 length equals 14 residues. Germline CDR1 reads MNHEY; CDR2 reads SVGAGI. Losses at the gene ends were 0 bases for V and 5 bases for J; bases not matched to a gene: 3. In DNA form, the CDR3 reads TGTGCCAGCAGTTACTCGTACGGGGGGGAGACCCAGTACTTC. Translating it yields CASSYSYGGETQYF.

The chain links TRBV19 to TRBJ2-1, with 9 bases matching TRBD2. This CDR3 spans 14 amino acids. V gave up 3 bases and J gave up 9 bases; unmatched junction bases: 6. CDR1 and CDR2 from the germline V gene are LNHDA and SQIVND (reference sequence). The CDR3 reads CASSIDSGSAEQFF. As DNA, the CDR3 is TGTGCCAGTAGTATTGATAGCGGGAGTGCTGAGCAGTTCTTC.

This clonotype was counted between two and nine times. The chain couples TRBV24-1 to TRBJ2-3, with D tentatively TRBD2 (5 bases). Deletions cut 0 bases from V and 5 bases from J, with 14 bases between. Germline V gene sequence: CDR1 KGHDR, CDR2 SFDVKD. The CDR3 extends over 16 amino acids. CDR3 sequence: CATSDLSGNRKDTQYF. The CDR3 nucleotides read TGTGCCACCAGTGATTTGTCGGGAAATCGGAAAGATACGCAGTATTTT.

The chain is built from TRBV29-1 and TRBJ1-2; the D is unclear. Germline CDR1 is SQVTM and CDR2 is ANQGSEA. The CDR3 totals 9 residues. The V end was cut by 8 bases, the J end by 7 bases, with 8 bases between. In DNA form, the CDR3 reads TGCAGCTCTGGGCCTGGCTACACCTTC. Encoded protein: CSSGPGYTF.

This sequence joins TRBV2 and TRBJ2-7; TRBD2 is a possible D gene (5 bases). V was trimmed by 2 bases and J by 7 bases, leaving 6 bases between them. This CDR3 is built from 11 residues. Germline assignment: CDR1 SNHLY and CDR2 FYNNEI. The CDR3 sequence: CASSESGEQYF. Here the CDR3 DNA reads TGTGCCAGCAGTGAATCGGGAGAGCAGTACTTC.

This clonotype was detected ten times or more. The chain is built from TRBV24-1 and TRBJ2-1; TRBD2 matches 9 bases. V lost 5 bases, J lost 7 bases, and 14 bases stayed unmatched. Germline V lookup: CDR1 KGHDR, CDR2 SFDVKD. This CDR3 spans 17 amino acids. This CDR3 is CATSARTSVRGVNEQFF. CDR3 sequence (DNA): TGTGCCACCAGTGCCCGGACTAGCGTACGTGGGGTGAATGAGCAGTTCTTC.

This clonotype was seen a few times. A clone one base away is much larger, so this may be a read error. This CDR3 fails to terminate in the conserved phenylalanine or tryptophan, so it likely reflects a read error. V usage is TRBV19 and J usage is TRBJ2-7; D gene uncertain. The CDR3 spans 13 residues. The ends were cut back, 4 bases at V and 3 bases at J, with 10 bases in the middle. The germline V gene encodes CDR1 LNHDA and CDR2 SQIVND (reference sequence). As DNA, the CDR3 is TGTGCCAGTAGTACTACAGCATACTACGAGCAGTACCTC. It is translated as CASSTTAYYEQYL.

This rearrangement joins TRBV27 to TRBJ2-3; the match to TRBD1 covers 9 bases. Germline V gene data show CDR1 as MNHEY and CDR2 as SMNVEV (reference sequence). V was clipped by 2 bases and J by 4 bases; unmatched bases: 4. This CDR3 spans 15 amino acids. The chain's CDR3 is CASSLEGTGPDTQYF. The CDR3 region has the DNA TGTGCCAGCAGTTTAGAGGGGACAGGGCCAGATACGCAGTATTTT.

The rearrangement joins TRBV19 to TRBJ2-5; no clear D. Trimming pared 4 bases from V and 4 bases from J, leaving 16 bases between. CDR1 and CDR2 from the germline V gene are LNHDA and SQIVND (reference sequence). This CDR3 has 15 residues. CDR3 residues: CASSKQAMDTETQYF. The DNA for the CDR3 is TGTGCCAGTAGTAAGCAGGCCATGGATACAGAGACCCAGTACTTC.

In this sample, this clonotype turned up a few times. This sequence may be a read error, since a much larger clone differs from it by one base. The genes are TRBV4-3 and TRBJ1-1; D gene uncertain. Trimming took off 0 bases at V and 7 bases at J, with 12 bases between the two ends. CDR1 and CDR2 (germline): LGHNA, YSLEER. This CDR3 has 14 residues. CDR3 loop: CASSQDRRGVEAFF. CDR3 sequence (DNA): TGCGCCAGCAGCCAAGATCGTCGGGGAGTTGAAGCTTTCTTT.

This sequence joins TRBV24-1 and TRBJ2-5; 9 nucleotides match TRBD1. There are 17 residues in the CDR3. The germline gives CDR1 KGHDR, CDR2 SFDVKD. With 4 bases clipped from V and 0 bases from J, the junction kept 8 bases outside the gene matches. The DNA for the CDR3 is TGTGCCACCAGTGACAATAACAGGGGGCAGTACCAAGAGACCCAGTACTTC. Translating gives CATSDNNRGQYQETQYF.

The chain uses TRBV9 and TRBJ1-2; D unclear. There are 14 residues in the CDR3. V was clipped by 0 bases and J by 4 bases, with 10 bases between them. Germline V gene data show CDR1 as SGDLS and CDR2 as YYNGEE. The CDR3 DNA sequence: TGTGCCAGCAGCGTAGTTGGGGAGGGCTATGGCTACACCTTC. Translation gives CASSVVGEGYGYTF.

CDR3 nucleotide sequence: TGTGCCAGCAGCTTAAGACAGGGGGTCGACGAGCAGTACTTC. As protein: CASSLRQGVDEQYF. J is TRBJ2-7 and V is TRBV7-8; TRBD1 matches 9 bases. The germline V gene encodes CDR1 SGHVS and CDR2 FQNEAQ. Trimming at V came to 2 bases and at J to 5 bases, leaving 4 bases not matched to a gene. This CDR3 is built from 14 residues.

To note about this clonotype: A much larger clone lies a single base off, so this may be a read error. The rearrangement uses TRBV7-2 and TRBJ1-1; TRBD1 aligns across 7 bases. Germline V gene lookup returns CDR1 SGHTA and CDR2 FQGNSA. The CDR3 contains 15 residues. V shed 6 bases and J 2 bases; nucleotides not matched to a gene: 9. CDR3 in DNA: TGTGCCAGCAGTTACCCAAGACAGGGCAACACTGAAGCTTTCTTT. Residues: CASSYPRQGNTEAFF. Filled out from reference TRBV7-2 and TRBJ1-1, the complete variable domain reads GAGVSQSPSNKVTEKGKDVELRCDPISGHTALYWYRQSLGQGLEFLIYFQGNSAPDKSGLPSDRFSAERTGGSVSTLTIQRTQQEDSAVYLCASSYPRQGNTEAFFGQGTRLTVV.

The CDR3 spells CAISEKVANYGYTF. CDR3 in DNA: TGTGCCATCAGTGAAAAGGTAGCTAACTATGGCTACACCTTC. The genes are TRBV10-3 and TRBJ1-2, with D unresolved. The CDR3 is 14 residues long. Trimming took 3 bases from V and 0 from J, leaving 8 bases between them. From germline, CDR1 is ENHRY and CDR2 SYGVKD.